This TCR beta chain was captured in a study of regulatory T cells in long-lasting Graves disease. Findings of the study overall: Whereas roughly 1,000 public clonotypes were shared by new patients, persistent patients shared more, at some 2,500. Small numbers of samples may have cut accuracy.

Indicated time point: newly diagnosed GD, antithyroid drugs for less than 3 months. Researchers made the TCR library from RNA that was extracted from PBMCs. At least ten counts were recorded for this clonotype. Its cognate antigen is unknown. The CDR3 spans 15 residues. Trimming removed 3 bases at V and 0 bases at J, with 10 bases between. Germline CDR1 and CDR2: SGHAT and FQNNGV. Library construction for TCR beta used iRepertoire HTBI primers and Arm-PCR of CDR3 regions. Via MiXCR, TCRdb re-called the multiplex PCR reads, giving one row per CDR3 protein. The data show about 560,000 distinct CDR3 sequences, approximately 16% seen once. These records were also assigned to another study, of T cells in Graves' hyperthyroidism and ophthalmopathy.

This receptor was obtained from a young man with Graves disease. This sample comprised peripheral blood mononuclear cells (PBMCs), obtained at new diagnosis, from a patient treated with antithyroid drugs. This chain joins TRBV11-2 and TRBJ2-3; D uncertain. Here the CDR3 reads CASSFRLSSTDTQYF. The CDR3 region has the DNA TGTGCCAGCAGCTTTAGGTTGTCTAGCACAGATACGCAGTATTTT. The whole variable domain, remainder taken from reference TRBV11-2 and TRBJ2-3, is EAGVAQSPRYKIIEKRQSVAFWCNPISGHATLYWYQQILGQGPKLLIQFQNNGVVDDSQLPKDRFSAERLKGVDSTLKIQPAKLEDSAVYLCASSFRLSSTDTQYFGPGTRLTVL.